This T cell receptor beta chain is from a study of CD8+CD57+ T cells in acquired aplastic anemia. Study details: Sorted CD4+ plus CD8+ cells gave DNA averaging 3.2 ug.

CDR3 length: 16 amino acids. Germline V gene data show CDR1 as MNHNS and CDR2 as SASEGT. The J segment lost 4 bases and the V segment lost 5 bases, leaving 7 bases of the junction unmatched. This clonotype was detected a few times. Investigators profiled TCR beta VDJ and CDR3 from genomic DNA template. Each CDR3 protein is one row after TCRdb ran MiXCR on the reads. The sample records around 180,000 distinct CDR3 sequences, roughly half being singletons. Individuals selected for sequencing had exhibited CD8+CD57+ cell expansion on flow cytometry. The source material was sorted CD4+, CD8+, or CD8+CD57+ T cells (not recorded which) from PBMCs. V usage is TRBV6-1 and J usage is TRBJ2-3; 12 nucleotides line up with TRBD2. The TCR sequence derives from a human donor with aplastic anemia. The CDR3 region is CASSTTSGRSSDTQYF. Written as DNA, the CDR3 is TGTGCCAGCAGTACCACTAGCGGGAGGAGTTCAGATACGCAGTATTTT.